Detailed here is one TCR beta chain. The antigen this receptor binds is unknown. Base qualities are not recorded, but no much larger clone differs from it by a single base. The donors were under 40 Caucasian individuals from Russia, aged roughly 6 to 100 years, who were systemically healthy. Each donor gave 8 to 10 milliliters of peripheral blood, drawn into EDTA-treated Vacutainer tubes. Ficoll-Paque density-gradient centrifugation was used to isolate PBMCs, with at least 6.5 million obtained per sample. Trizol reagent was used to extract total RNA from PBMCs, with at least 6 micrograms per sample. For every donor, an aliquot of PBMCs went through flow cytometry to measure the percentages of naive CD45RAhigh/CD27high T cells. The germline V gene (reference sequence) sets CDR1 to SEHNR and CDR2 to FQNEAQ. The CDR3 runs 14 amino acids, cysteine and phenylalanine included. Of all the DNA, just the CDR3 is kept, 42 bases in frame from base 1.

The sample comes from a study of blood T cells in healthy people across ages (dated by TCRdb to between 2015 and 2017). Regarding the study in general: Template switching captured roughly one uniquely barcoded TCR beta cDNA molecule per two T cells in model experiments. Using deep sequencing normalized with unique cDNA molecular identifiers, the study measured how TCR beta repertoire diversity changes with age. The donors were divided into four age groups: young (average around 17 years), middle-aged (about 39), aged (approximately 59) and long-lived (about 79). Donors of different ages were randomly distributed across sequencing lanes to avoid experimental bias. For two donors (one aged 18 to 30 and one aged 80 or older), the study analyzed two additional independent replicas of 1 million unique cDNA reads from the same blood draw. The paper's findings and limits, for the study overall: Estimates of total diversity from one million sequenced T cells were regarded as lower bounds and underestimates. There was a strong correlation between observed TCR beta diversity and the percentage of naive T cells measured by flow cytometry. Observed TCR beta diversity per million T cells fell roughly linearly with age, and a significant reduction was already apparent by age around 39. The CMV infection status of donors was not known, potentially confounding age-related changes in expanded clonotypes. Because profiling used bulk unsorted PBMCs, naive and antigen-experienced compartments could not be compared conclusively. Compared with the aged group, the long-lived group had more naive CD4+ T cells, fewer expanded clones and increased TCR diversity, suggesting age selection.

The library was obtained by 5' RACE. For sequencing, an Illumina HiSeq 2500 was employed. A second PCR of 7 to 11 cycles was performed with a sample-barcoded 5' primer and a J-beta primer mix. Each TCR beta cDNA molecule received a unique molecular identifier from a template-switch 5' adaptor carrying 12 random nucleotides. At least 2.5 million CDR3-containing paired-end reads were obtained from each sample. All of the RNA was converted into first-strand cDNA using the Mint cDNA synthesis kit, with a TRBC-specific oligonucleotide serving as the primer. Following uracil-DNA glycosylase treatment, a first 18-cycle PCR with universal primers M1SS and BC2_uni_R was performed on all cDNA. The authors' pipeline ran thus. Normalization of each sample was performed by random selection of 1 million high-quality reads, each carrying a distinct molecular identifier. Instead of being binned into consensus sequences, reads that shared molecular identifiers were thrown out. CDR3 identification, clonotype clustering and error correction used MiTCR with a Q25 quality threshold and the strictest error-elimination algorithm. A nonparametric unseen species model with Euler transformation was used to estimate a lower bound on total TCR beta diversity. The public reads were reprocessed in TCRdb via fastp at Q25 and MiXCR, keeping in-frame beta chains. Entries are consolidated by CDR3 protein sequence, retaining the most common genes and DNA. TCRdb, rather than the study authors, made the V and J calls. A total of 850,000 to 1,300,000 distinct CDR3 sequences appear in this sample, roughly 45% of them only once. Clones ranked in the top ten supply under 20% of the sample.

In this chain, TRBV7-9 is recombined with TRBJ2-4, with TRBD1 tentatively as D gene (6 bases match). TRBJ2-7 explains the end of the DNA better; the J call may be wrong. Sample: blood. The receptor was isolated from a woman aged 60-75 years in good health. The DNA is TGTGCCAGCAGCTTAGTTAACAGGGAATACGAGCAGTACTTC. Translated, this gives CASSLVNREYEQYF.